This T cell receptor (beta chain) was retrieved from a study of T-cell memory formation after mild COVID-19. The germline CDR1 and CDR2 sequences are MGHRA and YSYEKL. The length of the CDR3 is 17 residues. V lost 2 bases and J 1 base, leaving 17 bases between the germline ends. Of note for this clonotype: Its antigen is undetermined.

Study-wide findings and caveats: Mainly in CM and EM were contracting CD4+ clones; CD8+ were in EMRA.

Constant-segment primers and 5'RACE yielded cDNA libraries for TCR alpha and TCR beta, each carrying sample barcodes and UMIs. One entry per CDR3 protein results from TCRdb running MiXCR on the 5' RACE reads. The profile shows 100,000 or so distinct CDR3 sequences, approximately 12% of them singletons. Sequencing used PBMCs or a T cell subset sorted from them (not recorded which). This receptor was taken from a man younger than 30 who had mild COVID-19 (a few samples of this study predate the infection). Cell type and time point are not known. The chain links TRBV4-1 to TRBJ2-5; D gene uncertain. CDR3 DNA sequence: TGCGCCAGCAGCCAACTTCGGGCAGGCGTAGGCCAAGAGACCCAGTACTTC. It translates to CASSQLRAGVGQETQYF.